Below, one TCR beta chain is given with its context. Its antigen is unknown. Treatment given: oral pan-JAK inhibitor, 5-10 mg twice daily. RNA, once extracted, was reverse transcribed into cDNA for use as the sequencing template. Here immunoSEQ multiplex PCR was the method, and the copy in TCRdb shows in-frame clones only, minus some. The sample lists some 150,000 clones, roughly 82% occurring once. Germline assignment: CDR1 MGHDK and CDR2 SYGVNS. V was trimmed by 5 bases and J by 6 bases, leaving 14 bases between them. CDR3 size: 14 residues. The data derive from a study of CD8+ T cells in alopecia areata. Whole-study findings and limits: Scalp samples also yield sequences of resident alphabeta T cells from normal skin.

Specimen: CD8+ T cells sorted from blood, collected at week 4, from a patient treated with tofacitinib. The chain carries TRBV25-1 and TRBJ2-1; tentative D call: TRBD1 (6 bases). This receptor was identified in a human donor with alopecia areata. The DNA for the CDR3 is TGTGCCAGCAGTTCCCCAGGGGATTCCAATGAGCAGTTCTTC. Translation gives CASSSPGDSNEQFF.